These 12 T cell receptor beta chains share one sample of origin, sequenced in a study of shared clonotypes between healthy human individuals. Clones were read by immunoSEQ multiplex PCR, and TCRdb kept only the in-frame ones, dropping some. In the table there are a few hundred thousand clones, 95% to 98% of which are singletons. Sequenced material: naive CD4+ T cells sorted from blood. This sample's subset: CD45RA+ positively selected. The receptors derive from a woman in her 30s in good health.

V usage is TRBV19 and J usage is TRBJ1-2; no clear D. This CDR3 is 14 amino acids long. CDR1 LNHDA and CDR2 SQIVND come from the germline V gene (reference sequence). V gave up 4 bases and J gave up 4 bases, with 13 bases separating them. CDR3 DNA sequence: TGTGCCAGTAGTAGTTACCTATTTGGCTATGGCTACACCTTC. It yields the protein CASSSYLFGYGYTF.

V and J are TRBV7-9 and TRBJ2-7, with 11 bases lining up with TRBD2. V lost 5 bases and J lost 4; bases outside the gene matches: 7. Germline V gene data show CDR1 as SEHNR and CDR2 as FQNEAQ (reference sequence). The CDR3 loop spans 15 amino acids. The CDR3 is CASSLRLAGIYEQYF. The CDR3 DNA is TGTGCCAGCAGCCTCAGACTAGCGGGGATTTACGAGCAGTACTTC.

A single count supports this clone. The CDR3 region has the DNA TGTGCCAGCAGCTTAGAATCGGGATCTAACTATGGCTACACCTTC. Its protein product is CASSLESGSNYGYTF. The rearrangement joins TRBV11-2 to TRBJ1-2; D uncertain. The CDR3 totals 15 residues. Looked up from germline, CDR1 is SGHAT and CDR2 is FQNNGV. Trimming stripped 0 bases from V and 0 bases from J, with 8 bases between. Looking up the rest from reference TRBV11-2 and TRBJ1-2 gives the full variable domain: EAGVAQSPRYKIIEKRQSVAFWCNPISGHATLYWYQQILGQGPKLLIQFQNNGVVDDSQLPKDRFSAERLKGVDSTLKIQPAKLEDSAVYLCASSLESGSNYGYTFGSGTRLTVV.

CDR3 in amino acids: CASSSGQATDTQYF. In DNA form, the CDR3 reads TGCGCCAGCAGCTCGGGACAGGCCACAGATACGCAGTATTTT. The chain links TRBV5-1 to TRBJ2-3; 8 nucleotides line up with TRBD1. CDR3 size: 14 residues. The V segment lost 3 bases and the J segment 2 bases; nucleotides outside the gene matches: 2. CDR1 is SGHRS, CDR2 YFSETQ, per germline. The variable domain in full, with the rest retrieved from reference TRBV5-1 and TRBJ2-3, is KAGVTQTPRYLIKTRGQQVTLSCSPISGHRSVSWYQQTPGQGLQFLFEYFSETQRNKGNFPGRFSGRQFSNSRSEMNVSTLELGDSALYLCASSSGQATDTQYFGPGTRLTVL.

This chain links TRBV6-5 with TRBJ1-1, with 8 bases aligning to TRBD1. Germline V gene sequence: CDR1 MNHEY, CDR2 SVGAGI. Trimming removed 7 bases from V and 4 bases from J; junction bases left unmatched: 8. There are 14 residues in the CDR3. The CDR3 is CASTASGGFTEAFF. The CDR3 DNA reads as TGTGCCAGCACCGCGTCAGGGGGCTTCACTGAAGCTTTCTTT.

V and J are TRBV11-2 and TRBJ2-3, with D hard to call. The CDR3 has 15 amino acids. With 3 bases removed from V and 5 bases from J, the gap between germline ends came to 15 bases. Per the germline V gene, CDR1 is SGHAT and CDR2 is FQNNGV. The DNA for the CDR3 is TGTGCCAGCAGCTTGTGGGATAGGGTAAAAGATACGCAGTATTTT. The encoded protein is CASSLWDRVKDTQYF.

V is TRBV5-1 and J is TRBJ2-2, with 11 positions matching TRBD2. The junction had 0 bases not matched to a gene; V was cut back by 2 bases and J by 0 bases. Looked up from germline, CDR1 is SGHRS and CDR2 is YFSETQ. The length of the CDR3 is 16 residues. DNA for the CDR3: TGCGCCAGCAGCTTACTAGCGGGGGCGAACACCGGGGAGCTGTTTTTT. Protein: CASSLLAGANTGELFF.

This clone was observed a handful of times. This rearrangement joins TRBV28 to TRBJ1-2; tentatively, D is TRBD1 (5 bases). The germline V gene encodes CDR1 MDHEN and CDR2 SYDVKM. The V end lost 7 bases, the J end lost 8 bases, and 14 bases lay between the germline ends. The CDR3 is made up of 12 amino acids. The CDR3 protein is CASTGGVGGYTF. The CDR3 region has the DNA TGTGCCAGCACCGGGGGGGTTGGAGGCTACACCTTC.

The V gene is TRBV5-1, the J gene TRBJ2-7, with 8 positions matching TRBD2. V dropped 0 bases and J dropped 3; count of bases not matched to a gene: 8. This CDR3 region has 16 residues. Germline values: CDR1 SGHRS, CDR2 YFSETQ. CDR3 sequence: CASSLGPGLVNYEQYF. CDR3 coding DNA: TGCGCCAGCAGCTTGGGGCCGGGACTAGTGAACTACGAGCAGTACTTC.

This chain connects TRBV14 to TRBJ2-1, with TRBD1 as a possible D gene (5 bases). The CDR3 loop spans 13 amino acids. Germline V CDR1 and CDR2: SGHDN, FVKESK. Trimming pared 3 bases from V and 7 bases from J, leaving 10 bases between. The CDR3 DNA is TGTGCCAGCAGCCACCCCAAGGGGAATGAGCAGTTCTTC. Translation gives CASSHPKGNEQFF.

In its sample, this clone was seen a few times. The gene calls are TRBV7-8 and TRBJ1-2; D remains unclear. The V end lost 4 bases, the J end lost 0 bases, and 9 bases lay between the germline ends. The CDR3 spans 14 residues. Germline V lookup: CDR1 SGHVS, CDR2 FQNEAQ. The CDR3 protein is CASSSTSSNYGYTF. The CDR3 DNA reads as TGTGCCAGCAGCTCTACGTCATCTAACTATGGCTACACCTTC. Using reference TRBV7-8 and TRBJ1-2 for the parts outside the CDR3, the full variable domain is GAGVSQSPRYKVAKRGQDVALRCDPISGHVSLFWYQQALGQGPEFLTYFQNEAQLDKSGLPSDRFFAERPEGSVSTLKIQRTQQEDSAVYLCASSSTSSNYGYTFGSGTRLTVV.

The chain joins TRBV6-6 to TRBJ1-1, with 9 bases lining up with TRBD1. The CDR3 contains 13 residues. V lost 8 bases, J lost 6 bases, and 7 bases stayed unmatched. Germline CDR1 and CDR2: MNHNY and SVGAGI (reference sequence). DNA of the CDR3: TGTGCCAGCCGACGGACAGGGGTCGCTGAAGCTTTCTTT. Protein sequence: CASRRTGVAEAFF.